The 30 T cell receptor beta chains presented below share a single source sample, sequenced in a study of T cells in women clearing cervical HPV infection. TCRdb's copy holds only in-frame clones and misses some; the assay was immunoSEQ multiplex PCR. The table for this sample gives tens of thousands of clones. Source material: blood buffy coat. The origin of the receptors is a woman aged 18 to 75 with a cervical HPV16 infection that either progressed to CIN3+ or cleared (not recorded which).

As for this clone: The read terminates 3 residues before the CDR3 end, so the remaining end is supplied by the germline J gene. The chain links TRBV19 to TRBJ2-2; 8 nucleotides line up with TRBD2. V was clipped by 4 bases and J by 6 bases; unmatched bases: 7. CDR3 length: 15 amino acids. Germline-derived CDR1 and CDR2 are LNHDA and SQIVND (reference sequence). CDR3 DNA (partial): TGTGCCAGTAGTAGAATAGCGGGGCTGTCCGGGGAG. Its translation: CASSRIAGLSGE. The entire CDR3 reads CASSRIAGLSGELFF.

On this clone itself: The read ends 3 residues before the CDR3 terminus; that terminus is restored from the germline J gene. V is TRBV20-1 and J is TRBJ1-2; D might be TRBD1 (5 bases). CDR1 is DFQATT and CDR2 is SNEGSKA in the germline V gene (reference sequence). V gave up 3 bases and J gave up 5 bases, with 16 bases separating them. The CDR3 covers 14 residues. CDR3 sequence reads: CSASPSGGGYGYTF. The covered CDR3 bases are TGCAGTGCTAGCCCCTCGGGGGGTGGGTATGGC.

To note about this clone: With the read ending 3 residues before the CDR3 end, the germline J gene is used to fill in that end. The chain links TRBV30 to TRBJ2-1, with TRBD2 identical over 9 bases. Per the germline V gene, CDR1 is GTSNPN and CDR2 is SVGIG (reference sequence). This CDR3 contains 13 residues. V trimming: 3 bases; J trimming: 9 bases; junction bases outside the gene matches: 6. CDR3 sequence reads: CAWRVAGAAEQFF. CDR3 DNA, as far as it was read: TGTGCCTGGAGAGTAGCGGGGGCGGCTGAG.

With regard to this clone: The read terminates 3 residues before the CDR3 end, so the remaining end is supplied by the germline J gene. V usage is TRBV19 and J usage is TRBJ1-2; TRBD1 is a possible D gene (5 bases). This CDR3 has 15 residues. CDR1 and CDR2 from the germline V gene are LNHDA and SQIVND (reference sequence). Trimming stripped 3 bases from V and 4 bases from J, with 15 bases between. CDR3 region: CASSIEGNRFYGYTF. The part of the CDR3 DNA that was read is TGTGCCAGTAGTATCGAGGGGAACCGTTTCTATGGC.

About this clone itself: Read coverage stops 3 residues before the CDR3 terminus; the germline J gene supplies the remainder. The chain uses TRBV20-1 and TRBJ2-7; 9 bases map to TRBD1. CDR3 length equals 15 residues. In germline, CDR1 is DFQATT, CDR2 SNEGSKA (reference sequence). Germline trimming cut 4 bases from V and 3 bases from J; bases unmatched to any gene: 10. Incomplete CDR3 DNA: TGCAGTGCTATTCCCCCCGGGACAGGGATCTACGAG. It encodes CSAIPPGTGIYE. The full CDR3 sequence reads CSAIPPGTGIYEQYF.

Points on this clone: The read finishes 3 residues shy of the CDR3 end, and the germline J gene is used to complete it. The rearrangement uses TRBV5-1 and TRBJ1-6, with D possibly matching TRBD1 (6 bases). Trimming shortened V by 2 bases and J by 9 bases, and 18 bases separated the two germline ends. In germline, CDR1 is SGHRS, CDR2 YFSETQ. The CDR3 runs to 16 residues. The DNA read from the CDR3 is TGCGCCAGCAGCTTAGTGTCAGGGGCCTCCATTTCACCC. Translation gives CASSLVSGASISP. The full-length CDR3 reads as CASSLVSGASISPLHF.

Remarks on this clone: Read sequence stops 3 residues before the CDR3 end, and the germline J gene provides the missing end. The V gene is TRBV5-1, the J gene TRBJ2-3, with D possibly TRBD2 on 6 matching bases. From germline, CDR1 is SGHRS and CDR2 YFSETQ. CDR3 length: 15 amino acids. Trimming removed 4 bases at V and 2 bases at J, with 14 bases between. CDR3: CASSAGPVITDTQYF. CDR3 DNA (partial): TGCGCCAGCAGCGCGGGGCCCGTGATCACAGATACG.

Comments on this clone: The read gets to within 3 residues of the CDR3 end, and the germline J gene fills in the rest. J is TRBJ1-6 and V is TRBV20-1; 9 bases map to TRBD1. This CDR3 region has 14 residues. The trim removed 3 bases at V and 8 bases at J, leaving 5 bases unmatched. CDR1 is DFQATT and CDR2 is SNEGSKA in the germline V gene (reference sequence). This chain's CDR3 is CSAREDRGHSPLHF. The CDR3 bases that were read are TGCAGTGCTAGGGAGGACAGGGGCCATTCACCC.

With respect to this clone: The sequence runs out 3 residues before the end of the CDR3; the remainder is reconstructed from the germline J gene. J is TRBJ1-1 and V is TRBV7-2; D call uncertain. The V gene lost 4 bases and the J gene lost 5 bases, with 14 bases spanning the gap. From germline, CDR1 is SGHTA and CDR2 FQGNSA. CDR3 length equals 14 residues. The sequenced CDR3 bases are TGTGCCAGCAGCTCACTCGACTCGCCGACTGAA. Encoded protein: CASSSLDSPTE. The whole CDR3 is CASSSLDSPTEAFF.

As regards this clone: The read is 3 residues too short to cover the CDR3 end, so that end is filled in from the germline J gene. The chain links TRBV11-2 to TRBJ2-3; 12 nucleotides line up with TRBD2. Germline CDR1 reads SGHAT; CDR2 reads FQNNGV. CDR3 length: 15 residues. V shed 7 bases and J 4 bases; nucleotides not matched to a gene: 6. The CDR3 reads CASIRTSGVPDTQYF. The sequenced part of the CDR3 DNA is TGTGCCAGCATCCGGACTAGCGGGGTCCCAGATACG.

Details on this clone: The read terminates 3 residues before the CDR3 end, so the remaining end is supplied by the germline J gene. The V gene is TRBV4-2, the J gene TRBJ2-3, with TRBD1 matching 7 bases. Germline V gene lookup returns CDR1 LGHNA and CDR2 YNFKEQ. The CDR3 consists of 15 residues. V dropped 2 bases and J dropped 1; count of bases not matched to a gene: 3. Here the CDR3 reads CASSQYGQGTDTQYF. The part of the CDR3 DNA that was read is TGTGCCAGCAGCCAATACGGACAGGGCACAGATACG.

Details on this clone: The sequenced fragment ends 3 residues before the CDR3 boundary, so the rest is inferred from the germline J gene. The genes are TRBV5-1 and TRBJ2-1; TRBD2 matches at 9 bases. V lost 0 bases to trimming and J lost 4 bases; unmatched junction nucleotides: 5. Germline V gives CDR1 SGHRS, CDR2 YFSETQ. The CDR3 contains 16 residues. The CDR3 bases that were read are TGCGCCAGCAGCTTGGTAGCGGGGGAGTCTTACAATGAG. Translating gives CASSLVAGESYNE. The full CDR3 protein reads CASSLVAGESYNEQFF.

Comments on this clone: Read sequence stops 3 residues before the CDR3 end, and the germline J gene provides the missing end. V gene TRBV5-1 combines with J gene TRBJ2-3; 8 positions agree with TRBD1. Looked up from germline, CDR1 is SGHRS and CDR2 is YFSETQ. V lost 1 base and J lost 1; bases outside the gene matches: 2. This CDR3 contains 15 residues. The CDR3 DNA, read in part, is TGCGCCAGCAGCTTGACGACAGGGGGCACAGATACG. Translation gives CASSLTTGGTDT. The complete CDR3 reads CASSLTTGGTDTQYF. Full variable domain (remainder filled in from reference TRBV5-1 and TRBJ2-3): KAGVTQTPRYLIKTRGQQVTLSCSPISGHRSVSWYQQTPGQGLQFLFEYFSETQRNKGNFPGRFSGRQFSNSRSEMNVSTLELGDSALYLCASSLTTGGTDTQYFGPGTRLTVL.

The CDR3 DNA, read in part, is TGTGCCAGTAGTCGACAGGGCCAGGATACG. Amino acids: CASSRQGQDT. From start to end, the CDR3 is CASSRQGQDTQYF. This rearrangement joins TRBV19 to TRBJ2-3, with 7 bases aligning to TRBD1. The CDR3 is cut off 3 residues early in the read; its end comes from the germline J gene. Unmatched junction bases numbered 5, after V lost 5 bases and J lost 6 bases. CDR1 is LNHDA, CDR2 SQIVND, per germline (reference sequence). The CDR3 runs 13 residues. The full variable domain, rest sourced from reference TRBV19 and TRBJ2-3, is DGGITQSPKYLFRKEGQNVTLSCEQNLNHDAMYWYRQDPGQGLRLIYYSQIVNDFQKGDIAEGYSVSREKKESFPLTVTSAQKNPTAFYLCASSRQGQDTQYFGPGTRLTVL.

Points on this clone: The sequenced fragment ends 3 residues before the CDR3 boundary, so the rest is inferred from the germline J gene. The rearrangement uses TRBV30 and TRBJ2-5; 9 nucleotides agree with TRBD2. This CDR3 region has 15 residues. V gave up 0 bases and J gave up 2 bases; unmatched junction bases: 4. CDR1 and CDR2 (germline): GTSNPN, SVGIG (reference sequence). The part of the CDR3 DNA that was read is TGTGCCTGGAGTGTCGGGCTAGCGGGGCAAGAGACC. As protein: CAWSVGLAGQET. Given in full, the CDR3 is CAWSVGLAGQETQYF.

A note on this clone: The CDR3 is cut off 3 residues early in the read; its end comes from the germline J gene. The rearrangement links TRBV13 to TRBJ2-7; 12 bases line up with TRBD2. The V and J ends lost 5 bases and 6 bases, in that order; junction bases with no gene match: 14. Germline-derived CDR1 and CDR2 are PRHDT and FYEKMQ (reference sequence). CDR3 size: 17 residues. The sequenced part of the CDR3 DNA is TGTGCCAGCAGCCCCACTAGCGGGGGGTTTCTAAATTCCGAG. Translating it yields CASSPTSGGFLNSE. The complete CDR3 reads CASSPTSGGFLNSEQYF.

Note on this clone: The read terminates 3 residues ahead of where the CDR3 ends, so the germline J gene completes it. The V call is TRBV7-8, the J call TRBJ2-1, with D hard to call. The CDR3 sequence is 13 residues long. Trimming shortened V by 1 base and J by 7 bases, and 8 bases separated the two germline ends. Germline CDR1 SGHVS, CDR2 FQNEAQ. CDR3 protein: CASSLGVVNEQFF. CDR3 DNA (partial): TGTGCCAGCAGCTTAGGTGTCGTAAATGAG.

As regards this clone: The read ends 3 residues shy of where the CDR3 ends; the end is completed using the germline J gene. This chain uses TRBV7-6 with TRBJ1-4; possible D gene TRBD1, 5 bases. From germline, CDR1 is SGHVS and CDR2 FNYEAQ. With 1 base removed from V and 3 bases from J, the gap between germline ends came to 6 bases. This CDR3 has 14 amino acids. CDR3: CASSLGGANEKLFF. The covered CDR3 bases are TGTGCCAGCAGCTTAGGAGGGGCTAATGAAAAA.

The CDR3 loop reads CSARDVRLAPTTQYF. CDR3 DNA, as far as it was read: TGCAGTGCTAGAGATGTCCGACTAGCTCCGACTACG. The chain joins TRBV20-1 to TRBJ2-3, with 7 bases identical to TRBD2. The CDR3 end falls 3 residues outside the read, so it is completed with the germline J gene. The CDR3 has 15 amino acids. V shed 0 bases, J shed 8 bases, and the junction held 11 bases outside the gene matches. The germline CDR1 and CDR2 sequences are DFQATT and SNEGSKA (reference sequence).

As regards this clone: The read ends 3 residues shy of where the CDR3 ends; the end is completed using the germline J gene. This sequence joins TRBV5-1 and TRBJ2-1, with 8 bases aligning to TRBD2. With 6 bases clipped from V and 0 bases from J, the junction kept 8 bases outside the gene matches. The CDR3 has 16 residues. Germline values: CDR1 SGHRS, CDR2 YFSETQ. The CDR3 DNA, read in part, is TGCGCCAGCAACCCAGGGCGGGGGGACTCCTACAATGAG. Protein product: CASNPGRGDSYNE. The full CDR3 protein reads CASNPGRGDSYNEQFF. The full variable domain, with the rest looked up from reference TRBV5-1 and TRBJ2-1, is KAGVTQTPRYLIKTRGQQVTLSCSPISGHRSVSWYQQTPGQGLQFLFEYFSETQRNKGNFPGRFSGRQFSNSRSEMNVSTLELGDSALYLCASNPGRGDSYNEQFFGPGTRLTVL.

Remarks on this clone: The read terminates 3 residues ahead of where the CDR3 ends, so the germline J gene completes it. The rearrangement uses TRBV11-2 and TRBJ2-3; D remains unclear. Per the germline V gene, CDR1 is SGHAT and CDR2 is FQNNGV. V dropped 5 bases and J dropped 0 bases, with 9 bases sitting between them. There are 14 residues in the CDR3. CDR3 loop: CASSKTSSTDTQYF. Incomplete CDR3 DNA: TGTGCCAGCAGCAAGACATCTAGCACAGATACG.

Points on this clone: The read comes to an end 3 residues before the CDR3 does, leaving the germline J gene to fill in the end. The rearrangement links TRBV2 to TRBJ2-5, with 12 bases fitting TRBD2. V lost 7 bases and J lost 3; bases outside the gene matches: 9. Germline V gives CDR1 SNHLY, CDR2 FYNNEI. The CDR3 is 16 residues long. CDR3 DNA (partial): TGTGCCAGCACGACAACTAGCGGGGGGTACGAAGAGACC. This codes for CASTTTSGGYEET. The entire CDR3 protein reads CASTTTSGGYEETQYF.

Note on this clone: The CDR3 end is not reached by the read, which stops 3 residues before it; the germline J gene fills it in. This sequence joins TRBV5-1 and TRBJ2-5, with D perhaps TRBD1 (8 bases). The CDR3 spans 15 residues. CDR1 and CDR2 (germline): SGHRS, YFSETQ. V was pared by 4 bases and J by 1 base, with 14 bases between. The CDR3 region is CASSPGGTGQETQYF. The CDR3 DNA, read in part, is TGCGCCAGCAGCCCCGGGGGGACAGGCCAAGAGACC.

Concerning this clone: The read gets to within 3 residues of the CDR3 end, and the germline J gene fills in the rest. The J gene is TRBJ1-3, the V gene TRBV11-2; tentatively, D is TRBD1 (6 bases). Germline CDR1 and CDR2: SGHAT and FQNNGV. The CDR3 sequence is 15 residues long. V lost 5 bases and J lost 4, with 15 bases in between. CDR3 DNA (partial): TGTGCCAGCAGCCCCGGGACACAAGACGGAAACACC. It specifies CASSPGTQDGNT. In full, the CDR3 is CASSPGTQDGNTIYF.

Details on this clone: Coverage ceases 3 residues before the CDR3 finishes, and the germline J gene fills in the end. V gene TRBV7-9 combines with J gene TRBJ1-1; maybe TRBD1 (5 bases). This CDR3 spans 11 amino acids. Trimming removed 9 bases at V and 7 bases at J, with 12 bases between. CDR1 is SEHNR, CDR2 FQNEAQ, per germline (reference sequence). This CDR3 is CASTGGIEAFF. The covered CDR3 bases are TGTGCCAGTACAGGAGGGATTGAA.

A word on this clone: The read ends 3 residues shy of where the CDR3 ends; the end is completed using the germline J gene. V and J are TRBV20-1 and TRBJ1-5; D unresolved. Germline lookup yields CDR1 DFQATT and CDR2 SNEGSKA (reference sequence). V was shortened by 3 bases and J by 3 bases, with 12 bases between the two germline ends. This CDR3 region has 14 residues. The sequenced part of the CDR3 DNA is TGCAGTGCTAGCCCCACACAGCTCAATCAGCCC. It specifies CSASPTQLNQP. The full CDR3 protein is CSASPTQLNQPQHF.

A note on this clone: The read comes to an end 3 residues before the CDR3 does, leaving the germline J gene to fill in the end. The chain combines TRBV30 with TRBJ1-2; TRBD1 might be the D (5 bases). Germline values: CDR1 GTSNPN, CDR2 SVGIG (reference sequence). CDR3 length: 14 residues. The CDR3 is CAWSVRGIERGYTF. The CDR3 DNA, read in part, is TGTGCCTGGAGTGTACGGGGGATCGAGAGGGGC.

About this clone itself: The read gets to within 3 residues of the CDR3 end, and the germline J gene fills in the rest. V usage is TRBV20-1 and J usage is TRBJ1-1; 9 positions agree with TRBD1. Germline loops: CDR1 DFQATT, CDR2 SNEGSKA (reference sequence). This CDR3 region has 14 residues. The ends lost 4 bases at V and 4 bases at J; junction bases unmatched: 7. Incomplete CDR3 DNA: TGCAGTGCTAAACAGGGGGCAGGAGGCACTGAA. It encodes CSAKQGAGGTE. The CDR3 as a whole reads CSAKQGAGGTEAFF.

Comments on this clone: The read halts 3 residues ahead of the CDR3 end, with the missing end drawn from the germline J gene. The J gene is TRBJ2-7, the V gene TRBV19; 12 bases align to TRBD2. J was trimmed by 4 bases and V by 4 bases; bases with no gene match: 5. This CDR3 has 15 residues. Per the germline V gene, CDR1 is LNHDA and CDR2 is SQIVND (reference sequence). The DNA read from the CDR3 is TGTGCCAGTAGTAGAACTAGCGGGGGGTCTTACGAG. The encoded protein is CASSRTSGGSYE. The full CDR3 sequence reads CASSRTSGGSYEQYF.

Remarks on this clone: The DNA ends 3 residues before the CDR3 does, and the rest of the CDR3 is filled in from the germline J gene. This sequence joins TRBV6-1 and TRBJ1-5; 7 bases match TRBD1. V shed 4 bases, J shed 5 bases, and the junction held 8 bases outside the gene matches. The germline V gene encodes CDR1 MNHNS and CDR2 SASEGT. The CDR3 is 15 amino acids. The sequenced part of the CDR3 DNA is TGTGCCAGCAGTGCCCGGACAGGAGGCCATCAGCCC. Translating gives CASSARTGGHQP. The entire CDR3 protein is CASSARTGGHQPQHF.